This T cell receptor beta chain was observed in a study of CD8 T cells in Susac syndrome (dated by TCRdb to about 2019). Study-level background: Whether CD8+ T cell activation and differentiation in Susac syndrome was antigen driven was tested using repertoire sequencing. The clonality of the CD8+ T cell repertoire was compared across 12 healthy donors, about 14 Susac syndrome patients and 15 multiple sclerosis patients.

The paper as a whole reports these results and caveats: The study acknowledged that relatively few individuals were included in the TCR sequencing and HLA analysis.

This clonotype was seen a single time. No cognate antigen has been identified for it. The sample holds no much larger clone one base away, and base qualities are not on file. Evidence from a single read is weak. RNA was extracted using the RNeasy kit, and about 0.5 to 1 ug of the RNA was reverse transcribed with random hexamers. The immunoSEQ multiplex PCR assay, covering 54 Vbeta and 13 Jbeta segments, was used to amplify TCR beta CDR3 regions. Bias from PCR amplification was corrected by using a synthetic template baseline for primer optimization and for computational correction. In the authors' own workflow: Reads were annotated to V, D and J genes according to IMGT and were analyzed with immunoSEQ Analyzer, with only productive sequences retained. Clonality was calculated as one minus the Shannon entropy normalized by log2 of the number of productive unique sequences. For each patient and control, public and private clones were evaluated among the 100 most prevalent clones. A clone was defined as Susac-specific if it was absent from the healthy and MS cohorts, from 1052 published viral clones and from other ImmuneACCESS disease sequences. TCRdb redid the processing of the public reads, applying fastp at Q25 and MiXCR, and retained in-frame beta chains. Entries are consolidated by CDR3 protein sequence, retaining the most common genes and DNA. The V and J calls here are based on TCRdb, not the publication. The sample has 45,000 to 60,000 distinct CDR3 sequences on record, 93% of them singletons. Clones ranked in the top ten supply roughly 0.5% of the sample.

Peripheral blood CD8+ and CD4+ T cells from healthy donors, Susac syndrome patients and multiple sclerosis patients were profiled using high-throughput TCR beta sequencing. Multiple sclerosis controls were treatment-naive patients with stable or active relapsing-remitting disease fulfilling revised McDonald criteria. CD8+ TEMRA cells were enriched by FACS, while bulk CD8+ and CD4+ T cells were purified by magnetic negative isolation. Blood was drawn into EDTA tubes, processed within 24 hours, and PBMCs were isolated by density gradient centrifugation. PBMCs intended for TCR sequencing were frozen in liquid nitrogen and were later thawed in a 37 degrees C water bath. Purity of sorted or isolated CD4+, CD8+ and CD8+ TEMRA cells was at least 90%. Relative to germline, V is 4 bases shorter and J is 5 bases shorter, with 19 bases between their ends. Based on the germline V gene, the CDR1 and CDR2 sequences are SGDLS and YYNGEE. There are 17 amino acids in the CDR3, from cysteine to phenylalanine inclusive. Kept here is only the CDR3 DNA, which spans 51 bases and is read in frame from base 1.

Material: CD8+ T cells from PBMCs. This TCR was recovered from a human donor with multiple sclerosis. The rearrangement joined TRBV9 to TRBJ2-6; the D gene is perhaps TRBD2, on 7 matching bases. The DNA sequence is TGTGCCAGCAGCCGCTTGGAGGGGGGGGCCAGGGCCAACGTCCTGACTTTC. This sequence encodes CASSRLEGGARANVLTF.